This TCR beta chain was identified in a study of cytomegalovirus exposure and HLA in healthy donors. About the study: Some 180 million T cells yielded around 120 million unique TCR beta sequences in earlier analysis. Drawn from HLA-typed donors, about 85 million unique TCRs were held in an early data release. Whole-study findings and limits: The CMV antigen specificity of a few CMV-associated chains was confirmed through in vitro analysis.

Donors were nominally healthy when sampled, though unrecorded immune exposures were likely. This CDR3 is 15 amino acids long. Germline assignment: CDR1 LGHNA and CDR2 YSLEER. With V trimmed by 3 bases and J by 3 bases, 3 bases remained unmatched. Comment on this clone: Its antigen is unknown.

The PCR used 60 Vbeta and 13 Jbeta primers. The assay was immunoSEQ multiplex PCR, and TCRdb's table has in-frame clones only and misses some. The sample comprises roughly 300,000 clones, roughly 88% of which are singletons, and almost 4% rests with the top ten. The sequenced material came from PBMCs. This receptor was obtained from a middle-aged man in good health and CMV-seropositive. The rearrangement joins TRBV4-3 to TRBJ1-5; 9 bases fit TRBD1. CDR3 nucleotides: TGCGCCAGCAGCCAGAGGACAGGGGACAATCAGCCCCAGCATTTT. Protein: CASSQRTGDNQPQHF.